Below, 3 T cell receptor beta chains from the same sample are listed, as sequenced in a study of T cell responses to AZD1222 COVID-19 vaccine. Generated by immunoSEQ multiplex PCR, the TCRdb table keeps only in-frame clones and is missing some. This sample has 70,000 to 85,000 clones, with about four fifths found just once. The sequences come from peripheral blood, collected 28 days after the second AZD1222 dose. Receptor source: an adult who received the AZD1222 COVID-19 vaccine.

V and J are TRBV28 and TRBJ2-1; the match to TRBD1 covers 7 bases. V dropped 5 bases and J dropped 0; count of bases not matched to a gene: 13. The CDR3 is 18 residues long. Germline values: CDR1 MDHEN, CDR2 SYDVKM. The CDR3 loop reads CASSPPGQPLFSYNEQFF. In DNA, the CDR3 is TGTGCCAGCAGTCCTCCGGGACAGCCGCTTTTCTCCTACAATGAGCAGTTCTTC.

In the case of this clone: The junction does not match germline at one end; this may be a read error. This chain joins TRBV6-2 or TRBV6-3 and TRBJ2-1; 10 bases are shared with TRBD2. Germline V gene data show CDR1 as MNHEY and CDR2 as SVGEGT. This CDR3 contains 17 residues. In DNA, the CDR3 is TGTGCCAGCAGCTACTTTCTCCGACTAGCGGGCTACAATGAGCAGTTCTTC. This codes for CASSYFLRLAGYNEQFF.

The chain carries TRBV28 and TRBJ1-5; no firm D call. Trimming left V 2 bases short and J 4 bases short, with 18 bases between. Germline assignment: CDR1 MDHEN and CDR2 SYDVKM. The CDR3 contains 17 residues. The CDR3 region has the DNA TGTGCCAGCAGTTTACATTCACCCCTGACTGTTAATCAGCCCCAGCATTTT. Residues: CASSLHSPLTVNQPQHF.